Below, 16 T cell receptor beta chains from the same sample are listed, as sequenced in a study of CD8+CD57+ T cells in acquired aplastic anemia. Using genomic DNA as the template, TCR beta VDJ and CDR3 profiling was carried out. TCRdb processed the reads anew with MiXCR; each CDR3 protein has one entry. The repertoire holds about 190,000 distinct CDR3 sequences, with about 53% as singletons. Material for sequencing was sorted CD4+, CD8+, or CD8+CD57+ T cells (not recorded which) from PBMCs. The receptors originated from a human donor in good health, serving as a control.

V is TRBV4-1 and J is TRBJ2-3; D is uncertain. In germline, CDR1 is MGHRA, CDR2 YSYEKL. This CDR3 region has 13 residues. The ends were cut back, 4 bases at V and 5 bases at J, with 10 bases in the middle. DNA for the CDR3: TGCGCCAGCAGCCTCAGAGGCGGAGATACGCAGTATTTT. Translated: CASSLRGGDTQYF.

This clonotype has just one count. This chain uses TRBV29-1 with TRBJ1-5; 7 bases fit TRBD1. CDR3 length: 13 residues. V was clipped by 5 bases and J by 6 bases; unmatched bases: 7. CDR1 is SQVTM and CDR2 is ANQGSEA in the germline V gene. CDR3 coding DNA: TGCAGCGTTACCGACAGGGTAGGTCAGCCCCAGCATTTT. Amino acid sequence: CSVTDRVGQPQHF.

For this clonotype: An end of the junction does not agree with germline; a read error may underlie this. The chain has TRBV20-1 and TRBJ1-4; 8 nucleotides align to TRBD1. There are 14 residues in the CDR3. Germline V gives CDR1 DFQATT, CDR2 SNEGSKA (reference sequence). In DNA, the CDR3 is TGCAGTGCTAAAGGACTAGCGGGGGGGACAGGAATAAATTTT. Translation gives CSAKGLAGGTGINF.

V usage is TRBV11-3 and J usage is TRBJ1-3, with unresolved D. Per the germline V gene, CDR1 is SGHNT and CDR2 is YENEEA. V shed 3 bases and J shed 0 bases, with 9 bases lying between them. The length of the CDR3 is 15 residues. The CDR3 DNA is TGTGCCAGCAGCTTTGGCAGGAGCTCTGGAAACACCATATATTTT. It encodes CASSFGRSSGNTIYF.

The gene calls are TRBV7-8 and TRBJ2-3, with TRBD2 matching over 10 bases. The CDR3 contains 16 residues. Germline V gene lookup returns CDR1 SGHVS and CDR2 FQNEAQ. J gave up 2 bases and V 5 bases, and 7 bases lay outside the gene matches. CDR3 in amino acids: CASSVMSGGATDTQYF. As DNA, the CDR3 is TGTGCCAGCAGCGTAATGAGCGGGGGGGCCACAGATACGCAGTATTTT.

The CDR3 sequence: CASSVGLAGGQTQYF. In DNA, the CDR3 is TGTGCCAGCAGCGTGGGACTAGCGGGGGGCCAGACCCAGTACTTC. This chain joins TRBV5-4 and TRBJ2-5, with TRBD2 matching 15 bases. This CDR3 is 15 amino acids long. Germline assignment: CDR1 SGHNT and CDR2 YYREEE (reference sequence). V lost 4 bases to trimming and J lost 6 bases; unmatched junction nucleotides: 4.

This clonotype occurred once. CDR3 amino acids: CASGDSLYGYTF. CDR3 in DNA: TGTGCCAGCGGGGACAGCCTCTATGGCTACACCTTC. V is TRBV19 and J is TRBJ1-2, with TRBD1 matching over 7 bases. Unmatched junction bases numbered 5, after V lost 9 bases and J lost 4 bases. CDR1 is LNHDA, CDR2 SQIVND, per germline (reference sequence). The CDR3 length is 12 residues. The entire variable domain, with the rest obtained from reference TRBV19 and TRBJ1-2, is as follows: DGGITQSPKYLFRKEGQNVTLSCEQNLNHDAMYWYRQDPGQGLRLIYYSQIVNDFQKGDIAEGYSVSREKKESFPLTVTSAQKNPTAFYLCASGDSLYGYTFGSGTRLTVV.

The chain combines TRBV24-1 with TRBJ1-1; D not certain. The ends were cut back, 3 bases at V and 8 bases at J, with 12 bases in the middle. Germline CDR1 reads KGHDR; CDR2 reads SFDVKD. CDR3 length: 13 residues. The CDR3 DNA reads as TGTGCCACCAGTGATCCCGGGAGCCGAGAAGCTTTCTTT. Its translation: CATSDPGSREAFF.

This clonotype was detected a few times. This may be a read error: a much more frequent sequence differs by one nucleotide. The CDR3 does not close with the conserved phenylalanine or tryptophan, likely indicating a read error. The chain combines TRBV5-1 with TRBJ1-6, with D unresolved. The length of the CDR3 is 14 residues. Per the germline V gene, CDR1 is SGHRS and CDR2 is YFSETQ. Deletions cut 4 bases from V and 6 bases from J, with 11 bases between. In nucleotides, the CDR3 is TGCGCCAGCAGCGAGGGAGTAGGTAATTCACCCCTCCACCTT. It specifies CASSEGVGNSPLHL.

The rearrangement uses TRBV7-2 and TRBJ2-7, with D possibly being TRBD1 (5 bases). The CDR3 is 13 amino acids. Between the trimmed V and J ends, which lost 8 bases and 5 bases, there was a span of 16 bases. CDR1 is SGHTA and CDR2 is FQGNSA in the germline V gene. CDR3 sequence reads: CASGAPQGNEQYF. DNA of the CDR3: TGTGCCAGCGGCGCTCCTCAGGGTAACGAGCAGTACTTC.

The CDR3 bases are TGCGCCAGCAGTGAGCCATGGGGTGAGCAGTTCTTC. Its translation is CASSEPWGEQFF. The chain couples TRBV10-2 to TRBJ2-1; D gene unclear. Looked up from germline, CDR1 is WSHSY and CDR2 is SAAADI. Trimming removed 2 bases from V and 9 bases from J, with 8 bases in between. This CDR3 has 12 amino acids.

This clonotype occurred many times. This chain joins TRBV12-3 or TRBV12-4 and TRBJ2-7, with TRBD1 matching over 9 bases. The CDR3 consists of 17 residues. V lost 2 bases, J lost 0 bases, and 8 bases stayed unmatched. CDR3 sequence reads: CASSLLPGQGSSYEQYF. CDR3 coding DNA: TGTGCCAGCAGTTTACTTCCGGGACAGGGTAGCTCCTACGAGCAGTACTTC.

This chain's CDR3 is CAISEGTGGYEQYF. The CDR3 DNA follows: TGTGCCATCAGTGAAGGGACAGGGGGCTACGAGCAGTACTTC. V and J are TRBV10-3 and TRBJ2-7; 11 nucleotides match TRBD1. The germline V gene has CDR1 ENHRY and CDR2 SYGVKD. Trimming removed 3 bases from V and 3 bases from J; junction bases left unmatched: 1. This CDR3 is 14 amino acids long.

The rearrangement links TRBV20-1 to TRBJ1-5; 9 bases fit TRBD1. V dropped 4 bases and J dropped 1; count of bases not matched to a gene: 11. Germline V CDR1 and CDR2: DFQATT, SNEGSKA (reference sequence). The CDR3 runs 17 residues. The CDR3 loop is CSAITDRGMASNQPQHF. In nucleotides, the CDR3 is TGCAGTGCTATTACGGACAGGGGAATGGCGAGCAATCAGCCCCAGCATTTT.

The chain has TRBV6-6 and TRBJ2-2, with 16 nucleotides matching TRBD2. From germline, CDR1 is MNHNY and CDR2 SVGAGI (reference sequence). The V gene end was trimmed by 4 bases and the J gene end by 3 bases; junction bases not matched to a gene: 2. The CDR3 length is 17 residues. CDR3 region: CASSLGLAGGHTGELFF. As DNA, the CDR3 is TGTGCCAGCAGTTTGGGACTAGCGGGGGGGCACACCGGGGAGCTGTTTTTT.

The chain is built from TRBV7-9 and TRBJ1-2; 9 bases fit TRBD1. The CDR3 covers 13 residues. CDR1 and CDR2 (germline): SEHNR, FQNEAQ (reference sequence). V was clipped by 6 bases and J by 8 bases; unmatched bases: 7. CDR3 coding DNA: TGTGCCAGCAGGCGGACAGGGGATGGAGGCTACACCTTC. This translates into CASRRTGDGGYTF.